Listed below are T cell receptor beta chains from one sample, sequenced in a study of blood T cell repertoires in COVID-19. Sequenced by immunoSEQ multiplex PCR; TCRdb stores in-frame clones only, minus some. This table has more than 95,000 clones, roughly 90% appearing once. The sequenced sample consisted of peripheral blood. The receptors derive from a woman older than 75 in a cohort sampled during active COVID-19. Both conserved end residues are part of each CDR3. Fields, in order: J gene, clone size, V gene, D gene, CDR3 DNA, CDR3 protein. A D gene is named only where the DNA matches it firmly. The size of a clone is reported for some rows only, either as once, few or many, or as a class for expanded clones.

>TRBJ1-5|NA|TRBV28|TRBD1
TGTGCCAGCATCGGGACAGGCAATCAGCCCCAGCATTTT
CASIGTGNQPQHF
>TRBJ2-7|NA|TRBV10-2|TRBD2
TGCGCCAGCAGCGAAGAAAAGACTAGCGGGGTGTACGAGCAGTACTTC
CASSEEKTSGVYEQYF
>TRBJ2-1|NA|TRBV7-8|NA
TGTGCCAGCAGCTTAATCGGGGGGGACAGGGAATACAATGAGCAGTTCTTC
CASSLIGGDREYNEQFF
>TRBJ1-3|NA|TRBV7-8|TRBD1
TGTGCCAGCAGCTTAGGGACAGGGCAGGCTGGAAACACCATATATTTT
CASSLGTGQAGNTIYF
>TRBJ1-2|NA|TRBV7-9|NA
TGTGCCAGCAGCTTAGACTACGGACTGGATCCCTATGGCTACACCTTC
CASSLDYGLDPYGYTF
>TRBJ2-7|NA|TRBV5-4|TRBD1
TGTGCCAGCAGCTTAGGACAGGGTTGGTTCTACGAGCAGTACTTC
CASSLGQGWFYEQYF
>TRBJ1-4|NA|TRBV18|TRBD1
TGTGCCAGCTCACGACTACAGGGGGCTAATGAAAAACTGTTTTTT
CASSRLQGANEKLFF
>TRBJ2-3|NA|TRBV2|TRBD2
TGTGCCAGATCATCACGAGGGAGCGGGGGGGCCACTAGCACAGATACGCAGTATTTT
CARSSRGSGGATSTDTQYF
>TRBJ1-1|NA|TRBV28|NA
TGTGCCTCTTTAAGGGGGATGCGCACTGAAGCTTTCTTT
CASLRGMRTEAFF
>TRBJ1-2|NA|TRBV3-1/TRBV3-2|NA
TGTGCCAGCAGTCCGGGACAAGGCTATGGCTACACCTTC
CASSPGQGYGYTF
>TRBJ2-5|NA|TRBV5-4|NA
TGTGCCAGCAGCTTGGGAGGGAGCCAAGAGACCCAGTACTTC
CASSLGGSQETQYF
>TRBJ2-7|NA|TRBV4-2|TRBD2
TGTGCCAGCAGCCCTACATCGGGTAGCGGGGGGGGGAGCTCCTACGAGCAGTACTTC
CASSPTSGSGGGSSYEQYF
>TRBJ1-6|NA|TRBV6-6|NA
TGTGCCAGCAGTTACTCGACACCCAGGGGTAATTCACCCCTCCACTTT
CASSYSTPRGNSPLHF
>TRBJ2-7|few|TRBV9|NA
TGTGCCAGCAGCCCTCGCGCGGGTTTTGACTACGAGCAGTACTTC
CASSPRAGFDYEQYF
>TRBJ1-5|NA|TRBV9|TRBD1
TGTGCCAGCAGCGTAGGGCAGGGGGGCAATCAGCCCCAGCATTTT
CASSVGQGGNQPQHF
>TRBJ1-2|NA|TRBV5-4|NA
TGTGCCAGCAGCATTCTGACCCAGGGAGGGGTCAACTATGGCTACACCTTC
CASSILTQGGVNYGYTF
>TRBJ2-5|NA|TRBV20-1|TRBD2
TGCAGTGCTAGTTCTAGCGGGGACGTCAGGGAGACCCAGTACTTC
CSASSSGDVRETQYF
>TRBJ2-2|NA|TRBV6-4|NA
TGTGCCAGCAGTGTTAGCGGGGAGCTGTTTTTT
CASSVSGELFF
>TRBJ2-7|NA|TRBV7-6|TRBD2
TGTGCCAGCAGCTTACTTACTAGCGGGAGTTCCTACGAGCAGTACTTC
CASSLLTSGSSYEQYF
>TRBJ2-1|NA|TRBV24-1|TRBD2
TGTGCCACCAGTGGGCTAGCGGAAGGTGCCTACAATGAGCAGTTCTTC
CATSGLAEGAYNEQFF
>TRBJ1-5|NA|TRBV6-6|TRBD1
TGTGCCAGCGCGGGACAGGGTGATCAGCCCCAGCATTTT
CASAGQGDQPQHF
>TRBJ2-3|NA|TRBV10-2|TRBD2
TGCGCCAGCTCTAACGCTAGGCTCGTGGCGGGAGTATCTCCAGATACGCAGTATTTT
CASSNARLVAGVSPDTQYF
>TRBJ1-1|NA|TRBV6-6|NA
TGTGCCAGCAGCCGGATCGACGGGACTGAAGCTTTCTTT
CASSRIDGTEAFF
>TRBJ1-2|NA|TRBV5-1|NA
TGCGCCAGCAGCGCGACGGTGGGGGCGGAGGGCTACACCTTC
CASSATVGAEGYTF
>TRBJ2-1|few|TRBV11-3|TRBD2
TGTGCCAGCAGCTTAGATGGTAGCGGGCCCTACAATGAGCAGTTCTTC
CASSLDGSGPYNEQFF
>TRBJ2-6|few|TRBV24-1|NA
TGTGCCACCAGCGACTCCTCCGGGGCCAACGTCCTGACTTTC
CATSDSSGANVLTF
>TRBJ1-2|NA|TRBV19|TRBD1
TGTGCCAGTAGTAACCGGGACAGGGACTATGGCTACACCTTC
CASSNRDRDYGYTF
>TRBJ2-7|NA|TRBV6-5|TRBD1
TGTGCCAGCAGGACGGGACAGGGCCCCTACGAGCAGTACTTC
CASRTGQGPYEQYF
>TRBJ1-2|NA|TRBV27|TRBD1
TGTGCCAGCAGTCCCCGACAGGGGGCTAACTATGGCTACACCTTC
CASSPRQGANYGYTF
>TRBJ2-1|NA|TRBV19|TRBD2
TGTGCCAGTAGTCCAGGGGACAGACCGGACTTCACTAGCGGGAGTTTCCGGTACAATGAGCAGTTCTTC
CASSPGDRPDFTSGSFRYNEQFF
>TRBJ2-1|few|TRBV5-1|TRBD1
TGCGCCAGCAGCATGGGACAGGGTAATAGGTTCTTC
CASSMGQGNRFF
>TRBJ2-1|NA|TRBV5-1|TRBD2
TGCGCCAGCAGCTTGACTAGCGGGGGGCTTTTACAGTTCTTC
CASSLTSGGLLQFF
>TRBJ2-1|NA|TRBV5-1|TRBD2
TGCGCCAGCAGCCTTGGACTAGCGACCTACAATGAGCAGTTCTTC
CASSLGLATYNEQFF
>TRBJ2-5|NA|TRBV6-5|TRBD2
TGTGCCAGCAGTTACTACCAGCGGGGGGGAAGAGAGACCCAGTACTTC
CASSYYQRGGRETQYF
>TRBJ2-5|NA|TRBV2|TRBD1
TGTGCCAGCAGTGAGACACCACAGGGGAACCCTCGAGGGGGCCAGTACTTC
CASSETPQGNPRGGQYF
>TRBJ1-4|NA|TRBV5-1|NA
TGCGCCAGCAGCTTGGAACCCCCCCGTACACACGGGGAAAAACTGTTTTTT
CASSLEPPRTHGEKLFF
>TRBJ1-1|NA|TRBV5-4|TRBD1
TGTGCCAGCAGCCTCTGGACAGGGGTTAACACTGAAGCTTTCTTT
CASSLWTGVNTEAFF